Below are 27 T cell receptor beta chains sequenced from a single sample in a study of molecular identifiers for immune sequencing clone quantification (dated by TCRdb to between 2017 and 2018). The library was built by means of PCR. Sequencer: Illumina HiSeq 4000. TCRdb reran the public reads through fastp at Q25 and MiXCR, keeping productive beta chains. Every CDR3 protein is listed once, alongside the most common genes and DNA of its rows. This sample has tens of thousands of distinct CDR3 sequences in its table, and around 17% of those were observed once. The ten most abundant clones make up 0.7% to 0.95% of the sample. Sequencing was done on a sample of naive CD8+ T cells from blood, with Jurkat cell RNA spiked in. The cell subset or site label, as the study defines it: FACS-sorted CD8+CD4-CCR7+CD45RA+ naive T cells. These receptors were obtained from a human donor in good health. Some libraries in this study had Jurkat cell RNA spiked in.

J is TRBJ2-5 and V is TRBV7-9; D ambiguous. CDR3 length: 15 amino acids. Germline CDR1 and CDR2: SEHNR and FQNEAQ (reference sequence). Trimming left V 5 bases short and J 4 bases short, with 17 bases between. CDR3 in amino acids: CASSPQTFFIETQYF. CDR3 DNA sequence: TGTGCCAGCAGCCCCCAGACGTTTTTTATAGAGACCCAGTACTTC. Based on the CDR3 plus reference TRBV7-9 and TRBJ2-5, the full variable domain is DTGVSQNPRHKITKRGQNVTFRCDPISEHNRLYWYRQTLGQGPEFLTYFQNEAQLEKSRLLSDRFSAERPKGSFSTLEIQRTEQGDSAMYLCASSPQTFFIETQYFGPGTRLLVL.

This clonotype showed up many times. The genes are TRBV5-6 and TRBJ1-5; no clear D gene. Trimming cost V 1 base and J 4 bases, with 12 bases left between them. The CDR3 contains 15 residues. Germline CDR1 SGHDT, CDR2 YYEEEE. In DNA, the CDR3 is TGTGCCAGCAGCTTGAAGGCGCGGGTAAATCAGCCCCAGCATTTT. It encodes CASSLKARVNQPQHF. The entire variable domain, with the rest obtained from reference TRBV5-6 and TRBJ1-5, is as follows: DAGVTQSPTHLIKTRGQQVTLRCSPKSGHDTVSWYQQALGQGPQFIFQYYEEEERQRGNFPDRFSGHQFPNYSSELNVNALLLGDSALYLCASSLKARVNQPQHFGDGTRLSIL.

This clonotype was seen ten or more times. The chain employs TRBV7-9 and TRBJ2-1; D remains ambiguous. Looked up from germline, CDR1 is SEHNR and CDR2 is FQNEAQ (reference sequence). The CDR3 length is 13 residues. The germline V and J ends were trimmed by 1 base and 5 bases, with 6 bases remaining between them. CDR3 loop: CASSLGSHNEQFF. In DNA form, the CDR3 reads TGTGCCAGCAGCTTAGGAAGCCACAATGAGCAGTTCTTC.

As for this clonotype: Since a much larger clone is just one base distant, this may be a read error. The chain is built from TRBV6-2 or TRBV6-3 and TRBJ2-7, with no clear D. Germline V gene sequence: CDR1 MNHEY, CDR2 SVGEGT. The CDR3 consists of 15 residues. CDR3 in amino acids: CASSYQVGVPYGQYF. DNA for the CDR3: TGTGCCAGCAGTTACCAGGTTGGGGTACCCTACGGGCAGTACTTC.

This clonotype was seen ten or more times. This chain uses TRBV2 with TRBJ2-7; D could derive from TRBD1 or TRBD2 (5 bases each). CDR3 length: 16 residues. Germline V gene lookup returns CDR1 SNHLY and CDR2 FYNNEI. V lost 6 bases and J lost 0, with 18 bases in between. CDR3 residues: CASSVGAHRSSYEQYF. The CDR3 DNA sequence: TGTGCCAGCAGCGTCGGGGCGCACAGGTCCTCCTACGAGCAGTACTTC.

The chain employs TRBV28 and TRBJ2-5; 7 nucleotides line up with TRBD2. This CDR3 has 15 residues. CDR1 and CDR2 from the germline V gene are MDHEN and SYDVKM. The V and J ends lost 5 bases and 5 bases, in that order; junction bases with no gene match: 11. The CDR3 reads CASSPGAGDGETQYF. The CDR3 nucleotides read TGTGCCAGCAGTCCCGGTGCGGGGGACGGGGAGACCCAGTACTTC.

This clonotype showed up many times. The chain uses TRBV12-3 or TRBV12-4 and TRBJ2-1; D remains unclear. Between the trimmed V and J ends, which lost 6 bases and 5 bases, there was a span of 17 bases. There are 15 residues in the CDR3. The CDR3 is CASRLLGASDNEQFF. The CDR3 DNA reads as TGTGCCAGCAGGCTCCTCGGCGCCTCGGACAATGAGCAGTTCTTC.

This clonotype was seen a few times. A much larger clone is a single base away; this may be a read error. This sequence joins TRBV7-9 and TRBJ1-1; D ambiguous. This CDR3 has 13 residues. Germline CDR1 is SEHNR and CDR2 is FQNEAQ (reference sequence). This CDR3 reads CASSPGSYTEASF. The CDR3, as DNA: TGTGCCAGCAGCCCCGGAAGTTACACTGAAGCTTCCTTT.

At least ten counts were recorded for this clonotype. This chain joins TRBV13 and TRBJ1-2; 8 nucleotides line up with TRBD1. The CDR3 length is 15 residues. V shed 5 bases and J 5 bases; nucleotides not matched to a gene: 10. Looked up from germline, CDR1 is PRHDT and CDR2 is FYEKMQ (reference sequence). For the CDR3, the DNA is TGTGCCAGCAGCCAAATGCAGGGGGCCGTTTATGGCTACACCTTC. As protein: CASSQMQGAVYGYTF.

This clonotype was found a few times. The chain carries TRBV2 and TRBJ1-1; tentatively, D is TRBD1 (5 bases). Germline CDR1 reads SNHLY; CDR2 reads FYNNEI. The germline V and J ends were trimmed by 5 bases and 1 base, with 20 bases remaining between them. CDR3 length: 17 residues. In DNA, the CDR3 is TGTGCCAGCAGTCATCCGAGGTGGGGGGGGTCGAACACTGAAGCTTTCTTT. Protein product: CASSHPRWGGSNTEAFF.

The table lists this clonotype with many counts. V usage is TRBV24-1 and J usage is TRBJ2-1; D remains ambiguous. With 6 bases removed from V and 7 bases from J, the gap between germline ends came to 9 bases. Germline CDR1 KGHDR, CDR2 SFDVKD. This CDR3 has 12 amino acids. The CDR3 DNA reads as TGTGCCACCAGTAAACAGCAGAATGAGCAGTTCTTC. Its translation is CATSKQQNEQFF.

This clonotype was recorded many times. CDR3: CASSLVAGSNQPQHF. CDR3 bases: TGTGCCAGCAGTTTAGTGGCCGGGAGCAATCAGCCCCAGCATTTT. The chain employs TRBV12-3 or TRBV12-4 and TRBJ1-5; the D is unclear. CDR3 length: 15 amino acids. Trimming stripped 1 base from V and 1 base from J, with 8 bases between.

As for this clonotype: Since a much larger clone is just one base distant, this may be a read error. This chain links TRBV19 with TRBJ2-1; D may match TRBD1 or TRBD2 (5 bases each). The length of the CDR3 is 13 residues. The germline CDR1 and CDR2 sequences are LNHDA and SQIVND (reference sequence). CDR3 protein: CARSSDSGNEQFF. The CDR3 nucleotides read TGTGCCAGAAGTAGCGACAGCGGCAATGAGCAGTTCTTC.

This clonotype occurred many times. The V gene is TRBV28, the J gene TRBJ2-5; D is undetermined. Germline V gives CDR1 MDHEN, CDR2 SYDVKM. With 4 bases removed from V and 1 base from J, the gap between germline ends came to 7 bases. The CDR3 consists of 13 residues. CDR3 in DNA: TGTGCCAGCAGTTCTAGATTCCAAGAGACCCAGTACTTC. Translated, it gives CASSSRFQETQYF.

The sample holds a few counts of this clonotype. The chain has TRBV28 and TRBJ1-2; 9 nucleotides line up with TRBD1. Germline V gene data show CDR1 as MDHEN and CDR2 as SYDVKM. The CDR3 covers 13 residues. V lost 7 bases, J lost 8 bases, and 8 bases stayed unmatched. The CDR3 DNA is TGTGCCAGCAAATCACAGGGGGCTGGGGGCTACACCTTC. Translating it yields CASKSQGAGGYTF.

This chain uses TRBV7-6 with TRBJ2-5, with 10 bases matching TRBD2. Germline V gene data show CDR1 as SGHVS and CDR2 as FNYEAQ. With V trimmed by 5 bases and J by 5 bases, 8 bases remained unmatched. The CDR3 has 15 residues. As DNA, the CDR3 is TGTGCCAGCAGCCCGTATAGCGGGGGGATGGAGACCCAGTACTTC. As protein: CASSPYSGGMETQYF.

There are many counts of this clonotype. The rearrangement links TRBV29-1 to TRBJ2-7; maybe TRBD1 (5 bases). V was shortened by 4 bases and J by 5 bases, with 15 bases between the two germline ends. The CDR3 spans 13 residues. Germline V gene data show CDR1 as SQVTM and CDR2 as ANQGSEA. CDR3 in amino acids: CSVAPGSLNEQYF. The CDR3 region has the DNA TGCAGCGTTGCCCCAGGGTCTCTGAACGAGCAGTACTTC.

With respect to this clonotype: This clone may be a read error of a much larger clone one base away. This chain links TRBV30 with TRBJ2-7; 13 positions match TRBD2. Per germline, CDR1 GTSNPN and CDR2 SVGIG (reference sequence). The length of the CDR3 is 15 residues. After removal of 2 bases from V and 5 bases from J, the junction contained 6 bases not matched to a gene. CDR3 sequence (DNA): TGTGCCTGGAGTACCGGGACTAGCGGGATGCACGAGCAGTACTTC. Its translation: CAWSTGTSGMHEQYF.

Within the sample, this clonotype is medium-sized. This chain uses TRBV29-1 with TRBJ2-3; TRBD2 aligns across 7 bases. V dropped 6 bases and J dropped 2; count of bases not matched to a gene: 5. CDR1 and CDR2 from the germline V gene are SQVTM and ANQGSEA. The CDR3 has 13 residues. CDR3 DNA sequence: TGCAGCGTACCGGGACTACCCACAGATACGCAGTATTTT. Its translation is CSVPGLPTDTQYF.

Only one count was recorded for this clonotype. The V and J genes are TRBV30 and TRBJ2-3; D is ambiguous. V gave up 0 bases and J gave up 6 bases, with 7 bases separating them. CDR1 and CDR2 (germline): GTSNPN, SVGIG (reference sequence). CDR3 length: 12 residues. Written as DNA, the CDR3 is TGTGCCTGGAGTGTATTCATGGATACGCAGTATTTT. Protein product: CAWSVFMDTQYF.

As concerns this clonotype: A read error may be the cause here, since a much bigger clone is one base away. This rearrangement joins TRBV13 to TRBJ2-1, with D unclear. CDR1 is PRHDT, CDR2 FYEKMQ, per germline (reference sequence). CDR3 size: 12 residues. The CDR3 DNA follows: TGTGCCAACAGCTCGTATGATTTGAGTAAGTTCTTC. It translates to CANSSYDLSKFF.

Note on this clonotype: A much larger clone lies one base from this, so it may be a read error. The chain is built from TRBV5-1 and TRBJ2-5, with D perhaps given as TRBD1 or TRBD2 (5 bases each). This CDR3 has 14 residues. The V gene's germline CDR1 is SGHRS and CDR2 YFSETQ. The CDR3 loop is CASAPGPGQGTQYF. CDR3 coding DNA: TGCGCCAGCGCCCCCGGTCCGGGGCAAGGGACCCAGTACTTC. Drawing the rest from reference TRBV5-1 and TRBJ2-5, the complete variable domain is KAGVTQTPRYLIKTRGQQVTLSCSPISGHRSVSWYQQTPGQGLQFLFEYFSETQRNKGNFPGRFSGRQFSNSRSEMNVSTLELGDSALYLCASAPGPGQGTQYFGPGTRLLVL.

This clonotype has more than one count but fewer than ten. The chain links TRBV7-6 to TRBJ2-1; 10 bases align to TRBD2. J was trimmed by 1 base and V by 4 bases; bases with no gene match: 4. From germline, CDR1 is SGHVS and CDR2 FNYEAQ. The CDR3 has 16 amino acids. The CDR3 DNA is TGTGCCAGCAGCTCGTTAGCGGGAGGATCCTACAATGAGCAGTTCTTC. It encodes CASSSLAGGSYNEQFF.

This clonotype was seen many times. The chain recombines TRBV10-1 with TRBJ2-2; D call uncertain. Germline V gives CDR1 WNHNN, CDR2 SYGVQD (reference sequence). V dropped 3 bases and J dropped 4 bases, with 12 bases sitting between them. The CDR3 is 15 residues long. The CDR3 region is CASSDPPSGTGELFF. CDR3 coding DNA: TGCGCCAGCAGTGATCCCCCATCGGGCACCGGGGAGCTGTTTTTT.

This clonotype has at least ten counts. The chain links TRBV27 to TRBJ2-2; 10 bases are shared with TRBD1. Germline-derived CDR1 and CDR2 are MNHEY and SMNVEV (reference sequence). This CDR3 is 18 amino acids long. The J segment lost 7 bases and the V segment lost 5 bases, leaving 16 bases of the junction unmatched. The DNA of the CDR3 is TGTGCCAGCAGTCCCTCGACAGGGGGCCTTAGTGTCGGCGGGGAGCTGTTTTTT. This sequence encodes CASSPSTGGLSVGGELFF.

This clonotype was observed many times. The chain employs TRBV20-1 and TRBJ2-7, with 7 bases aligning to TRBD1. There are 13 residues in the CDR3. Germline V gene sequence: CDR1 DFQATT, CDR2 SNEGSKA (reference sequence). J gave up 3 bases and V 3 bases, and 5 bases lay outside the gene matches. Here the CDR3 reads CSASGTDDYEQYF. CDR3 nucleotide sequence: TGCAGTGCTAGCGGGACAGATGACTACGAGCAGTACTTC.

V is TRBV4-1 and J is TRBJ1-4; D is unclear. Per the germline V gene, CDR1 is MGHRA and CDR2 is YSYEKL. V lost 0 bases and J lost 9, with 11 bases in between. The CDR3 is 14 residues long. CDR3 nucleotides: TGCGCCAGCAGCCAAGATCAGCGAGTCCAAAAACTGTTTTTT. Translating it yields CASSQDQRVQKLFF.